Listed here are 30 T cell receptor beta chains from one sample, sequenced in a study of blood T cell repertoires in COVID-19. Assay: immunoSEQ multiplex PCR; the TCRdb copy retains only in-frame clones and omits some. The data show approximately 200,000 clones, with approximately 90% seen just once and about 1.2% held by the top ten. The specimen sequenced was PBMCs or T cells enriched from blood (not recorded which). These receptors were obtained from a man aged 25-40 years who had recovered from COVID-19.

The rearrangement links TRBV10-1 to TRBJ1-5; 9 nucleotides align to TRBD1. The CDR3 length is 18 residues. Germline CDR1 WNHNN, CDR2 SYGVQD (reference sequence). The V and J ends lost 11 bases and 6 bases, in that order; junction bases with no gene match: 23. In nucleotides, the CDR3 is TGCGCCGGACCCCATTACTACGGGACAGGGCGTCGGGGTCAGCCCCAGCATTTT. This encodes CAGPHYYGTGRRGQPQHF.

This chain joins TRBV18 and TRBJ2-2; 9 positions match TRBD1. The CDR3 totals 16 residues. In germline, CDR1 is KGHSH, CDR2 LQKENI. J gave up 4 bases and V 6 bases, and 9 bases lay outside the gene matches. The CDR3 region is CASSHNRGRGTGELFF. CDR3 DNA sequence: TGTGCCAGCTCCCATAACAGGGGGCGCGGCACCGGGGAGCTGTTTTTT.

The chain combines TRBV9 with TRBJ1-1; possible D gene TRBD1, 6 bases. This CDR3 has 15 residues. V lost 3 bases to trimming and J lost 0 bases, with 12 bases between them. Germline V gene sequence: CDR1 SGDLS, CDR2 YYNGEE. The CDR3 region has the DNA TGTGCCAGCAGCGCCTCGGACAGACTGAACACTGAAGCTTTCTTT. It encodes CASSASDRLNTEAFF.

This chain links TRBV2 with TRBJ2-3; 8 positions agree with TRBD1. The germline gives CDR1 SNHLY, CDR2 FYNNEI. Trimming removed 3 bases from V and 14 bases from J; junction bases left unmatched: 10. The CDR3 runs to 13 residues. CDR3 amino acids: CASSEAVLGQGYF. DNA of the CDR3: TGTGCCAGCAGTGAGGCGGTTTTAGGACAGGGGTATTTT. The full variable domain, in which reference TRBV2 and TRBJ2-3 provide the parts outside the CDR3, is EPEVTQTPSHQVTQMGQEVILRCVPISNHLYFYWYRQILGQKVEFLVSFYNNEISEKSEIFDDQFSVERPDGSNFTLKIRSTKLEDSAMYFCASSEAVLGQGYFGPGTRLTVL.

The V gene is TRBV11-2, the J gene TRBJ2-1, with D perhaps matching TRBD2 (6 bases). Trimming stripped 5 bases from V and 9 bases from J, with 17 bases between. This CDR3 is built from 14 residues. The germline CDR1 and CDR2 sequences are SGHAT and FQNNGV. DNA of the CDR3: TGTGCCAGCAGCCCAACGATCGGGGGAGGTGAGCAGTTCTTC. It yields the protein CASSPTIGGGEQFF.

The CDR3 region is CASSQPRGLATQYF. DNA of the CDR3: TGTGCCAGCAGCCAACCACGGGGACTAGCAACGCAGTATTTT. The genes are TRBV7-8 and TRBJ2-3; 9 bases are a match to TRBD2. The CDR3 runs to 14 residues. Germline CDR1 is SGHVS and CDR2 is FQNEAQ. V shed 5 bases and J 9 bases; nucleotides not matched to a gene: 9.

The gene calls are TRBV25-1 and TRBJ2-1, with 12 bases fitting TRBD2. The germline gives CDR1 MGHDK, CDR2 SYGVNS. The CDR3 loop spans 16 amino acids. Losses at the gene ends were 4 bases for V and 9 bases for J; bases not matched to a gene: 10. The chain's CDR3 is CASSGPTSGSWGEQFF. CDR3 bases: TGTGCCAGCAGTGGCCCGACTAGCGGGAGCTGGGGTGAGCAGTTCTTC.

The chain carries TRBV2 and TRBJ2-5; 11 bases fit TRBD2. The length of the CDR3 is 14 residues. The trim removed 11 bases at V and 2 bases at J, leaving 7 bases unmatched. From germline, CDR1 is SNHLY and CDR2 FYNNEI. CDR3 DNA sequence: TGTGCCGTTCCCTTAGCGGGGGGGCAAGAGACCCAGTACTTC. This codes for CAVPLAGGQETQYF.

CDR3 sequence reads: CASSRLADTDTQYF. The DNA for the CDR3 is TGTGCCAGCAGCAGACTAGCGGACACAGATACGCAGTATTTT. The J gene is TRBJ2-3, the V gene TRBV6-2 or TRBV6-3, with TRBD2 matching over 9 bases. The V and J ends lost 6 bases and 2 bases, in that order; junction bases with no gene match: 3. The length of the CDR3 is 14 residues. In germline, CDR1 is MNHEY, CDR2 SVGEGT.

The rearrangement joins TRBV18 to TRBJ2-4; tentatively, D is TRBD1 (5 bases). There are 17 residues in the CDR3. Germline CDR1 and CDR2: KGHSH and LQKENI. V lost 1 base to trimming and J lost 0 bases, with 13 bases between them. In nucleotides, the CDR3 is TGTGCCAGCTCACCACAAGACAGAATTCTAGCCAAAAACATTCAGTACTTC. Its translation: CASSPQDRILAKNIQYF.

This chain joins TRBV2 and TRBJ1-5; D is perhaps TRBD1 (6 bases). Trimming removed 5 bases at V and 6 bases at J, with 11 bases between. This CDR3 has 13 residues. The germline CDR1 and CDR2 sequences are SNHLY and FYNNEI. CDR3 DNA: TGTGCCAGCAGTAAAATCAGGGGTCAGCCCCAGCATTTT. Residues: CASSKIRGQPQHF. The whole variable domain, filled in from reference TRBV2 and TRBJ1-5, reads EPEVTQTPSHQVTQMGQEVILRCVPISNHLYFYWYRQILGQKVEFLVSFYNNEISEKSEIFDDQFSVERPDGSNFTLKIRSTKLEDSAMYFCASSKIRGQPQHFGDGTRLSIL.

The chain employs TRBV10-1 and TRBJ2-7; 11 bases align to TRBD1. Trimming at V came to 0 bases and at J to 3 bases, leaving 19 bases not matched to a gene. The CDR3 has 21 amino acids. Germline V gene lookup returns CDR1 WNHNN and CDR2 SYGVQD (reference sequence). CDR3 nucleotide sequence: TGCGCCAGCAGTGAGTCCCTCCGCAACATTACAATAGGGACAGGGGGCTACGAGCAGTACTTC. Translating gives CASSESLRNITIGTGGYEQYF.

The chain has TRBV4-1 and TRBJ2-7, with D perhaps matching TRBD1 (6 bases). CDR3 size: 14 residues. CDR1 MGHRA and CDR2 YSYEKL come from the germline V gene. Trimming removed 0 bases at V and 3 bases at J, with 9 bases between. The CDR3 nucleotides are TGCGCCAGCAGCCAAGAGAGGGGGAGCTACGAGCAGTACTTC. It codes for CASSQERGSYEQYF.

The gene calls are TRBV30 and TRBJ1-1; TRBD1 is a possible D gene (5 bases). CDR1 is GTSNPN and CDR2 is SVGIG in the germline V gene (reference sequence). The CDR3 sequence is 13 residues long. Trimming took 0 bases from V and 4 from J, leaving 9 bases between them. The CDR3 region has the DNA TGTGCCTGGAGTGTACAGGCGGTCACTGAAGCTTTCTTT. This translates into CAWSVQAVTEAFF.

The chain is built from TRBV6-2 or TRBV6-3 and TRBJ2-7; D unclear. This CDR3 region has 16 residues. Between the trimmed V and J ends, which lost 0 bases and 0 bases, there was a span of 12 bases. Germline values: CDR1 MNHEY, CDR2 SVGEGT. The CDR3 nucleotides read TGTGCCAGCAGTTACTCTTTCCTGGAGAGCTCCTACGAGCAGTACTTC. This sequence encodes CASSYSFLESSYEQYF.

The chain uses TRBV19 and TRBJ1-4, with 8 bases identical to TRBD1. Losses at the gene ends were 3 bases for V and 1 base for J; bases not matched to a gene: 4. The CDR3 consists of 16 residues. The germline CDR1 and CDR2 sequences are LNHDA and SQIVND (reference sequence). DNA of the CDR3: TGTGCCAGTAGTATTTTGGGGACAGGAACTAATGAAAAACTGTTTTTT. Translated: CASSILGTGTNEKLFF.

This sequence joins TRBV9 and TRBJ2-5, with 7 bases that match TRBD1. The CDR3 is made up of 14 amino acids. V shed 0 bases and J 4 bases; nucleotides not matched to a gene: 3. Germline CDR1 is SGDLS and CDR2 is YYNGEE. The CDR3 DNA is TGTGCCAGCAGCGTAGACACAGGGGCAGAGACCCAGTACTTC. This encodes CASSVDTGAETQYF. Variable domain in full (rest from reference TRBV9 and TRBJ2-5): DSGVTQTPKHLITATGQRVTLRCSPRSGDLSVYWYQQSLDQGLQFLIQYYNGEERAKGNILERFSAQQFPDLHSELNLSSLELGDSALYFCASSVDTGAETQYFGPGTRLLVL.

The rearrangement links TRBV5-1 to TRBJ2-7, with TRBD2 as a possible D gene (7 bases). V was clipped by 3 bases and J by 3 bases, with 16 bases between them. This CDR3 contains 15 residues. From germline, CDR1 is SGHRS and CDR2 YFSETQ. The CDR3, as DNA: TGCGCCAGCAGCTGGACCGGGGGGCAGAGCTACGAGCAGTACTTC. Translation: CASSWTGGQSYEQYF.

The rearrangement links TRBV7-9 to TRBJ2-2; 8 positions match TRBD1. Trimming cost V 6 bases and J 9 bases; bases outside gene matches: 3. Germline V gene lookup returns CDR1 SEHNR and CDR2 FQNEAQ (reference sequence). The CDR3 runs 12 residues. CDR3 sequence (DNA): TGTGCCAGCAGACCAGGGGGCTGGGAGCTGTTTTTT. It specifies CASRPGGWELFF.

As DNA, the CDR3 is TGTGCCAGCAGAAGACAGGGAGATTACTATGGCTACACCTTC. It is translated as CASRRQGDYYGYTF. The chain combines TRBV27 with TRBJ1-2; TRBD1 matches 7 bases. Germline V lookup: CDR1 MNHEY, CDR2 SMNVEV (reference sequence). CDR3 size: 14 residues. The junction had 7 bases not matched to a gene; V was cut back by 6 bases and J by 3 bases.

The V call is TRBV30, the J call TRBJ1-5; D is uncertain. The germline CDR1 and CDR2 sequences are GTSNPN and SVGIG (reference sequence). V lost 2 bases and J 2 bases, leaving 7 bases between the germline ends. This CDR3 region has 13 residues. For the CDR3, the DNA is TGTGCCTGGAGTTCAGAGGGCAATCAGCCCCAGCATTTT. As protein: CAWSSEGNQPQHF.

This clone turned up a few times. The chain uses TRBV28 and TRBJ2-7, with 11 bases aligning to TRBD2. V lost 2 bases to trimming and J lost 2 bases; unmatched junction nucleotides: 5. CDR1 and CDR2 from the germline V gene are MDHEN and SYDVKM. The CDR3 consists of 16 residues. The CDR3 coding sequence is TGTGCCAGCAGTTTAGCGACTAGCGGGACCACCTACGAGCAGTACTTC. Residues: CASSLATSGTTYEQYF.

The J gene is TRBJ2-2, the V gene TRBV6-2 or TRBV6-3; TRBD2 might be the D (5 bases). V lost 6 bases to trimming and J lost 4 bases, with 12 bases between them. Germline assignment: CDR1 MNHEY and CDR2 SVGEGT. This CDR3 is 14 amino acids long. CDR3 sequence (DNA): TGTGCCAGCAGCCCCTGGAGGACCACCGGGGAGCTGTTTTTT. It encodes CASSPWRTTGELFF.

The chain uses TRBV18 and TRBJ1-4, with 8 bases lining up with TRBD1. V dropped 0 bases and J dropped 4; count of bases not matched to a gene: 1. CDR3 length equals 15 residues. Germline assignment: CDR1 KGHSH and CDR2 LQKENI. The chain's CDR3 is CASSPPGQVNEKLFF. Written as DNA, the CDR3 is TGTGCCAGCTCACCACCGGGACAGGTTAATGAAAAACTGTTTTTT.

This sequence joins TRBV4-1 and TRBJ1-1, with 9 bases lining up with TRBD1. Germline V gives CDR1 MGHRA, CDR2 YSYEKL. There are 14 residues in the CDR3. V dropped 1 base and J dropped 5; count of bases not matched to a gene: 2. The CDR3 DNA reads TGCGCCAGCAGCCAAGGGACAGGGGAAACTGAAGCTTTCTTT. Amino acids: CASSQGTGETEAFF.

V is TRBV10-3 and J is TRBJ2-3, with 13 bases identical to TRBD2. The CDR3 is made up of 18 amino acids. The V gene end was trimmed by 6 bases and the J gene end by 0 bases; junction bases not matched to a gene: 9. CDR1 and CDR2 (germline): ENHRY, SYGVKD. CDR3 sequence: CAISKKGTSGASTDTQYF. CDR3 coding DNA: TGTGCCATCAGCAAGAAGGGGACTAGCGGGGCTAGCACAGATACGCAGTATTTT.

This chain links TRBV28 with TRBJ2-1; 8 nucleotides agree with TRBD2. The CDR3 covers 20 residues. Germline V lookup: CDR1 MDHEN, CDR2 SYDVKM. Trimming cost V 3 bases and J 8 bases; bases outside gene matches: 24. The CDR3: CASSLSALVWGRTSLDEQFF. The CDR3 DNA follows: TGTGCCAGCAGTTTGTCTGCCCTTGTGTGGGGGCGGACTAGCTTGGATGAGCAGTTCTTC.

In nucleotides, the CDR3 is TGTGCCACCAGCAGAACCAACAGGGGTAACGAGCAGTACTTC. Translating it yields CATSRTNRGNEQYF. The chain recombines TRBV15 with TRBJ2-7; 7 bases are a match to TRBD1. The CDR3 has 14 amino acids. The germline V gene encodes CDR1 LNHNV and CDR2 YYDKDF (reference sequence). V dropped 2 bases and J dropped 5; count of bases not matched to a gene: 6.

The chain links TRBV30 to TRBJ2-7, with 7 bases that match TRBD1. V lost 3 bases to trimming and J lost 0 bases; unmatched junction nucleotides: 5. The germline V gene encodes CDR1 GTSNPN and CDR2 SVGIG (reference sequence). This CDR3 region has 14 residues. Here the CDR3 reads CAWSSTGISYEQYF. CDR3 bases: TGTGCCTGGAGCTCGACAGGGATCTCCTACGAGCAGTACTTC.

This clone has just one count. The CDR3 loop is CASSFRLAGARFRQETQYF. Here the CDR3 DNA reads TGTGCCAGCAGCTTCAGACTAGCGGGGGCCCGGTTCCGGCAAGAGACCCAGTACTTC. The V call is TRBV7-8, the J call TRBJ2-5, with TRBD2 identical over 12 bases. Germline V CDR1 and CDR2: SGHVS, FQNEAQ. V dropped 3 bases and J dropped 2; count of bases not matched to a gene: 13. The CDR3 extends over 19 amino acids. The full variable domain, completed using reference TRBV7-8 and TRBJ2-5, is GAGVSQSPRYKVAKRGQDVALRCDPISGHVSLFWYQQALGQGPEFLTYFQNEAQLDKSGLPSDRFFAERPEGSVSTLKIQRTQQEDSAVYLCASSFRLAGARFRQETQYFGPGTRLLVL.